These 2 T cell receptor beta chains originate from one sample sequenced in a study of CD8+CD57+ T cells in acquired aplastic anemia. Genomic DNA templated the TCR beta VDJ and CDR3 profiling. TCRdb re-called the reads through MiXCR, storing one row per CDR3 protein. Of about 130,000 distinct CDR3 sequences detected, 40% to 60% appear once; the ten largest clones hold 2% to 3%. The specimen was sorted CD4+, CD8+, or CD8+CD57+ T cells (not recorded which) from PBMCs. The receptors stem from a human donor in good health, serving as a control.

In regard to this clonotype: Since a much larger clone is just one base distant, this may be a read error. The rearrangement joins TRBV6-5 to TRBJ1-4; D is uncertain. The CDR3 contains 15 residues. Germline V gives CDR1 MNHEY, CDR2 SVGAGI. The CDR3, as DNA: TGTGCCAGCAGTTACGGTGGTGCAACTAATGGAAAACTGTTTTTT. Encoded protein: CASSYGGATNGKLFF.

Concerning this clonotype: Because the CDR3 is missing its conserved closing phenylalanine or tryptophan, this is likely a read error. CDR3 coding DNA: TGTGCCGCCCGGGGACAGGGATACTACAATGAGCAGTTCCTC. Protein: CAARGQGYYNEQFL. The V call is TRBV10-3, the J call TRBJ2-1; TRBD1 matches at 9 bases. CDR3 length: 14 amino acids. V was pared by 11 bases and J by 3 bases, with 8 bases of the junction left unmatched. The germline V gene encodes CDR1 ENHRY and CDR2 SYGVKD.